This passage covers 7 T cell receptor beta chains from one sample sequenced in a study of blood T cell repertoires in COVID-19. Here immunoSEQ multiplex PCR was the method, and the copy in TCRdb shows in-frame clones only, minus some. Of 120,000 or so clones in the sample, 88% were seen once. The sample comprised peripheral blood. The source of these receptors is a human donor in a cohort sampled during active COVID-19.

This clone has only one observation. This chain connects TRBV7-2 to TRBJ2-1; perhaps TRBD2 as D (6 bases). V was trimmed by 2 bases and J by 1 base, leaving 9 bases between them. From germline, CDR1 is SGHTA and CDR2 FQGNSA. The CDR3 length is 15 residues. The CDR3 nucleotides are TGTGCCAGCAGCTTACAAGGGAGGTCCTACAATGAGCAGTTCTTC. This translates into CASSLQGRSYNEQFF.

The CDR3 bases are TGTGCCAGTAGTAGCGGTAGGACGCAGTATTTT. This gives the protein CASSSGRTQYF. V and J are TRBV19 and TRBJ2-3, with D uncertain. CDR1 and CDR2 from the germline V gene are LNHDA and SQIVND (reference sequence). CDR3 length: 11 amino acids. Trimming removed 4 bases from V and 9 bases from J, with 8 bases in between.

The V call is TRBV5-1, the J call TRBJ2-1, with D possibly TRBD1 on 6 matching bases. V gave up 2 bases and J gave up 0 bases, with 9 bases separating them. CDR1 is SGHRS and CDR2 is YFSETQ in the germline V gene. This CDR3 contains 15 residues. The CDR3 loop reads CASSFTGSSYNEQFF. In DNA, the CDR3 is TGCGCCAGCAGCTTCACAGGGAGCTCCTACAATGAGCAGTTCTTC. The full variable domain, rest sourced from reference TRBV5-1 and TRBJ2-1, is KAGVTQTPRYLIKTRGQQVTLSCSPISGHRSVSWYQQTPGQGLQFLFEYFSETQRNKGNFPGRFSGRQFSNSRSEMNVSTLELGDSALYLCASSFTGSSYNEQFFGPGTRLTVL.

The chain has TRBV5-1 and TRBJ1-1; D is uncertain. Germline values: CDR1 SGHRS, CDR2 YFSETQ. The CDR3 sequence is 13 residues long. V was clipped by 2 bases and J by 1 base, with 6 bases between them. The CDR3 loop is CASSFSENTEAFF. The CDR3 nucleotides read TGCGCCAGCAGCTTTAGTGAGAACACTGAAGCTTTCTTT.

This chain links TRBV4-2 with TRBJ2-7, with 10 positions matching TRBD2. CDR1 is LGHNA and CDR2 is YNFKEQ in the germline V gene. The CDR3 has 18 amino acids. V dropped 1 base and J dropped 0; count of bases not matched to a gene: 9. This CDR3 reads CASSQVRWGLASSYEQYF. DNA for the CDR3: TGTGCCAGCAGCCAAGTGAGGTGGGGACTAGCGAGCTCCTACGAGCAGTACTTC.

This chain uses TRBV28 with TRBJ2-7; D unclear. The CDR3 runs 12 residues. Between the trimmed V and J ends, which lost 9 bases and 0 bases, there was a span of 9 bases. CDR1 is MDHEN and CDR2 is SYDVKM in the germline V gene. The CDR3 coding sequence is TGTGCCAGTATTGGCAGCTCCTACGAGCAGTACTTC. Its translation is CASIGSSYEQYF. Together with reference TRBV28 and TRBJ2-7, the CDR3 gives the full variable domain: DVKVTQSSRYLVKRTGEKVFLECVQDMDHENMFWYRQDPGLGLRLIYFSYDVKMKEKGDIPEGYSVSREKKERFSLILESASTNQTSMYLCASIGSSYEQYFGPGTRLTVT.

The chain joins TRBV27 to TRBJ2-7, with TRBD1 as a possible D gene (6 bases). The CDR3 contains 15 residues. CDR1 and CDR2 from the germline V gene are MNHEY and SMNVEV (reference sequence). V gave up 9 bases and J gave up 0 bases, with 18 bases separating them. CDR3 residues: CARIAVTGISYEQYF. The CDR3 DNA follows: TGTGCCAGGATCGCAGTAACAGGGATCTCCTACGAGCAGTACTTC.